This T cell receptor (beta chain) was sequenced in a study of OX40 agonist ivuxolimab in advanced cancers. The study, taken as a whole, reports: Also showing low normalized T-cell clonal expansion were some of the nonresponders. On average, CD8+ T cells had more expanded clones than CD4+. Clonal expansion by week 6 occurred in CD4+ and CD8+ blood T cells (at 0.1 to 3.0 mg/kg).

V gave up 6 bases and J gave up 9 bases; unmatched junction bases: 6. Germline CDR1 reads KGHSH; CDR2 reads LQKENI. CDR3 length: 12 amino acids. To note about this clone: Antigen specificity is unknown.

Only in-frame clones appear in the TCRdb table, and some are missing; sequencing was by immunoSEQ multiplex PCR. The profile shows approximately 49,000 clones, over 80% of them singletons. This sequence was found in an adult with an advanced solid tumor such as melanoma, head and neck, liver or kidney cancer. Material: CD4+ or CD8+ T cells sorted from blood, obtained in a trial of the OX40 agonist ivuxolimab. The chain links TRBV18 to TRBJ2-3, with TRBD2 identical over 7 bases. CDR3 loop: CASSPGGDTQYF. In DNA, the CDR3 is TGTGCCAGCTCTCCGGGGGGAGACACGCAGTATTTT.